This T cell receptor (beta chain) was documented in a study of shared clonotypes between healthy human individuals. Per germline, CDR1 SGHTA and CDR2 FQGTGA. With V trimmed by 0 bases and J by 3 bases, 1 base remained unmatched. The CDR3 runs to 15 residues. Deep was the level used in running the assay. Bulk PBMC genomic DNA spanned ten immunoSEQ deep plates. As handled by the study authors: ImmunoSEQ sequences covered only the junction and lacked quality scores; filtering therefore differed. The method was immunoSEQ multiplex PCR; TCRdb's version includes in-frame clones alone and lacks a portion of them. V, J and clone size are taken as reported in that table, and D and trimming were inferred from the DNA itself. Of about 480,000 clones in the sample, less than 85% were seen once.

This TCR was sampled from a woman in her forties in good health. Some clones in this sample may be carry-over from other donors' samples. J is TRBJ2-1 and V is TRBV7-3, with 8 bases lining up with TRBD2. The sequencing input was PBMCs. CDR3 DNA sequence: TGTGCCAGCAGCTTAACCGGGAGGGTCTACAATGAGCAGTTCTTC. It specifies CASSLTGRVYNEQFF.